A selection of T cell receptor beta chains follows, all from one sample in a study of regulatory and conventional T cells in RAG deficiency. The data were produced by immunoSEQ multiplex PCR, yet TCRdb's version contains in-frame clones alone and is incomplete. Of roughly 45,000 clones in the sample, around 89% were seen once. The same sample was also studied in work on regulatory T cells.

The sequenced sample was CD4+ effector T cells sorted from blood. These receptors were taken from a human donor in good health. Both conserved end residues are part of each CDR3. A D gene is named only where the DNA matches it firmly. Size tells how often a clone was seen (once, few, many) or the class of an expanded clone, and some rows leave it out.

d_call: TRBD1; v_call: TRBV27; clone_size: .; j_call: TRBJ2-6; cdr3_aa: CASRRTGRSGANVLTF; cdr3_nt: TGTGCCAGCAGAAGGACAGGCCGCTCTGGGGCCAACGTCCTGACTTTC
d_call: .; v_call: TRBV2; clone_size: .; j_call: TRBJ1-3; cdr3_aa: CASTTEAQISGNTIYF; cdr3_nt: TGTGCCAGCACCACTGAGGCGCAGATCTCTGGAAACACCATATATTTT
d_call: .; v_call: TRBV2; clone_size: once; j_call: TRBJ2-3; cdr3_aa: CASRYHTQERTDTQYF; cdr3_nt: TGTGCCAGCAGGTACCACACCCAGGAACGCACAGATACGCAGTATTTT
d_call: .; v_call: TRBV2; clone_size: .; j_call: TRBJ1-2; cdr3_aa: CASSNRRGGSNYGYTF; cdr3_nt: TGTGCCAGCAGTAACCGAAGGGGGGGATCTAACTATGGCTACACCTTC
d_call: TRBD1; v_call: TRBV10-1; clone_size: .; j_call: TRBJ2-7; cdr3_aa: CASSEGTGAYEQYF; cdr3_nt: TGCGCCAGCAGTGAGGGGACAGGGGCCTACGAGCAGTACTTC
d_call: .; v_call: TRBV28; clone_size: .; j_call: TRBJ1-1; cdr3_aa: CASRLGENTEAFF; cdr3_nt: TGTGCCAGCAGGCTAGGGGAGAACACTGAAGCTTTCTTT
d_call: TRBD1; v_call: TRBV2; clone_size: .; j_call: TRBJ2-7; cdr3_aa: CASSSGTGDYEQYF; cdr3_nt: TGTGCCAGCAGTTCCGGGACAGGGGACTACGAGCAGTACTTC
d_call: .; v_call: TRBV11-2; clone_size: .; j_call: TRBJ2-7; cdr3_aa: CASSLVREQYF; cdr3_nt: TGTGCCAGCAGCTTAGTACGCGAGCAGTACTTC
d_call: TRBD1; v_call: TRBV5-1; clone_size: .; j_call: TRBJ1-2; cdr3_aa: CASSLGTGAFYGYTF; cdr3_nt: TGCGCCAGCAGCTTGGGAACAGGGGCGTTCTATGGCTACACCTTC
d_call: TRBD1; v_call: TRBV5-1; clone_size: .; j_call: TRBJ2-7; cdr3_aa: CASSLVTGDEQYF; cdr3_nt: TGCGCCAGCAGCTTGGTAACAGGGGACGAGCAGTACTTC
d_call: TRBD1; v_call: TRBV9; clone_size: .; j_call: TRBJ2-5; cdr3_aa: CASSGGTAQETQYF; cdr3_nt: TGTGCCAGCAGCGGGGGGACAGCTCAAGAGACCCAGTACTTC
d_call: .; v_call: TRBV21-1; clone_size: .; j_call: TRBJ1-3; cdr3_aa: CASSKVGGPGEKGNTIYF; cdr3_nt: TGTGCCAGCAGCAAAGTGGGGGGTCCGGGGGAGAAGGGAAACACCATATATTTT
d_call: .; v_call: TRBV18; clone_size: .; j_call: TRBJ1-6; cdr3_aa: CASSRALAPLHF; cdr3_nt: TGTGCCAGCTCAAGGGCTCTCGCACCCCTCCACTTT
d_call: .; v_call: TRBV19; clone_size: .; j_call: TRBJ1-2; cdr3_aa: CASSMLLQRANYGYTF; cdr3_nt: TGTGCCAGTAGTATGTTACTCCAGAGAGCTAACTATGGCTACACCTTC
d_call: .; v_call: TRBV20-1; clone_size: .; j_call: TRBJ1-1; cdr3_aa: CSARSVSAFF; cdr3_nt: TGCAGTGCTAGAAGTGTGTCAGCTTTCTTT
d_call: .; v_call: TRBV5-4; clone_size: .; j_call: TRBJ2-5; cdr3_aa: CASSLDREETQYF; cdr3_nt: TGTGCCAGCAGCTTGGACCGGGAAGAGACCCAGTACTTC
d_call: TRBD1; v_call: TRBV19; clone_size: few; j_call: TRBJ1-3; cdr3_aa: CASSPPGQSANTIYF; cdr3_nt: TGTGCCAGTAGTCCGCCGGGACAGTCCGCGAACACCATATATTTT
d_call: .; v_call: TRBV19; clone_size: .; j_call: TRBJ2-7; cdr3_aa: CASSMVGSYEQYF; cdr3_nt: TGTGCCAGTAGTATGGTCGGGTCCTACGAGCAGTACTTC
d_call: .; v_call: TRBV10-1; clone_size: .; j_call: TRBJ1-5; cdr3_aa: CASSEGNQPQHF; cdr3_nt: TGCGCCAGCAGCGAAGGCAATCAGCCCCAGCATTTT
d_call: .; v_call: TRBV7-2; clone_size: .; j_call: TRBJ1-2; cdr3_aa: CASSLGAWDSGYGYTF; cdr3_nt: TGTGCCAGCAGCTTAGGAGCGTGGGATTCGGGCTATGGCTACACCTTC
d_call: TRBD1; v_call: TRBV6-1; clone_size: .; j_call: TRBJ1-6; cdr3_aa: CASSENNGGRGIRGNSPLHF; cdr3_nt: TGTGCCAGCAGTGAAAATAACGGGGGCAGGGGGATCCGTGGTAATTCACCCCTCCACTTT
d_call: .; v_call: TRBV6-6; clone_size: .; j_call: TRBJ2-3; cdr3_aa: CASSYEGRGRDTQYF; cdr3_nt: TGTGCCAGCAGTTACGAAGGTCGGGGGAGAGATACGCAGTATTTT
d_call: .; v_call: TRBV27; clone_size: .; j_call: TRBJ2-2; cdr3_aa: CASTGREKTGELFF; cdr3_nt: TGTGCCAGCACGGGACGGGAGAAAACCGGGGAGCTGTTTTTT
d_call: .; v_call: TRBV6-1; clone_size: .; j_call: TRBJ1-5; cdr3_aa: CASRREVGTWPQHF; cdr3_nt: TGTGCCAGCAGGAGGGAGGTAGGGACTTGGCCCCAGCATTTT
d_call: TRBD1; v_call: TRBV6-6; clone_size: .; j_call: TRBJ1-6; cdr3_aa: CASSRDRVTGIHF; cdr3_nt: TGTGCCAGCAGTCGGGACAGGGTAACAGGGATCCACTTT
d_call: .; v_call: TRBV4-1; clone_size: .; j_call: TRBJ2-7; cdr3_aa: CASSQDRVGLAYEQYF; cdr3_nt: TGCGCCAGCAGCCAAGATCGGGTAGGACTTGCCTACGAGCAGTACTTC
d_call: .; v_call: TRBV19; clone_size: .; j_call: TRBJ1-5; cdr3_aa: CASSLGNSNQPQHF; cdr3_nt: TGTGCCAGTAGTTTGGGAAATAGCAATCAGCCCCAGCATTTT
d_call: .; v_call: TRBV9; clone_size: .; j_call: TRBJ1-2; cdr3_aa: CASSVGEGFSNYGYTF; cdr3_nt: TGTGCCAGCAGCGTCGGGGAAGGTTTCTCTAACTATGGCTACACCTTC
d_call: TRBD1; v_call: TRBV7-9; clone_size: .; j_call: TRBJ2-1; cdr3_aa: CASSLLGGFDEQFF; cdr3_nt: TGTGCCAGCAGCTTATTAGGGGGCTTCGATGAGCAGTTCTTC
d_call: .; v_call: TRBV2; clone_size: .; j_call: TRBJ2-5; cdr3_aa: CASRLQETQYF; cdr3_nt: TGTGCCAGCAGATTACAAGAGACCCAGTACTTC
d_call: TRBD1; v_call: TRBV6-1; clone_size: .; j_call: TRBJ2-2; cdr3_aa: CASSEGTGGTGELFF; cdr3_nt: TGTGCCAGCAGTGAAGGGACAGGGGGTACCGGGGAGCTGTTTTTT
d_call: TRBD1; v_call: TRBV14; clone_size: once; j_call: TRBJ2-7; cdr3_aa: CASSPLTAGGRSYEQYF; cdr3_nt: TGTGCCAGCAGCCCACTAACAGCAGGGGGTAGGTCCTACGAGCAGTACTTC
d_call: TRBD1; v_call: TRBV28; clone_size: once; j_call: TRBJ1-2; cdr3_aa: CASSLDRGLYGYTF; cdr3_nt: TGTGCCAGCAGTTTAGACAGGGGCCTTTATGGCTACACCTTC
d_call: .; v_call: TRBV5-4; clone_size: .; j_call: TRBJ1-4; cdr3_aa: CASSLDGTRRTEKLFF; cdr3_nt: TGTGCCAGCAGCTTGGACGGGACCCGGCGTACTGAAAAACTGTTTTTT
d_call: TRBD1; v_call: TRBV2; clone_size: .; j_call: TRBJ1-4; cdr3_aa: CASSTQGAREKLFF; cdr3_nt: TGTGCCAGCAGCACACAGGGGGCGAGGGAAAAACTGTTTTTT
d_call: .; v_call: TRBV6-5; clone_size: .; j_call: TRBJ1-2; cdr3_aa: CASSEREANYGYTF; cdr3_nt: TGTGCCAGCAGTGAAAGAGAAGCAAACTATGGCTACACCTTC
d_call: TRBD1; v_call: TRBV28; clone_size: .; j_call: TRBJ1-5; cdr3_aa: CATQPGTGISTWQPQHF; cdr3_nt: TGTGCCACCCAACCAGGGACAGGGATCAGCACATGGCAGCCCCAGCATTTT
d_call: .; v_call: TRBV18; clone_size: once; j_call: TRBJ2-7; cdr3_aa: CASSPRPGGPTYEQYF; cdr3_nt: TGTGCCAGCTCACCACGGCCCGGGGGCCCCACCTACGAGCAGTACTTC
d_call: .; v_call: TRBV5-1; clone_size: .; j_call: TRBJ2-3; cdr3_aa: CASTQRRGPDTQYF; cdr3_nt: TGCGCCAGCACCCAGAGGAGGGGCCCAGATACGCAGTATTTT
d_call: TRBD1; v_call: TRBV10-3; clone_size: .; j_call: TRBJ1-1; cdr3_aa: CATKTGMNTEAFF; cdr3_nt: TGTGCCACCAAGACAGGGATGAACACTGAAGCTTTCTTT
d_call: .; v_call: TRBV6-5; clone_size: .; j_call: TRBJ1-2; cdr3_aa: CASSGQTGGYTF; cdr3_nt: TGTGCCAGCAGTGGACAGACCGGGGGCTACACCTTC
d_call: .; v_call: TRBV6-1; clone_size: .; j_call: TRBJ1-5; cdr3_aa: CASRDTGQNQPQHF; cdr3_nt: TGTGCCAGCAGAGACACCGGCCAGAATCAGCCCCAGCATTTT
d_call: TRBD1; v_call: TRBV30; clone_size: .; j_call: TRBJ2-3; cdr3_aa: CAWRGGTGGADTQYF; cdr3_nt: TGTGCCTGGAGGGGGGGGACAGGGGGAGCAGATACGCAGTATTTT
d_call: .; v_call: TRBV18; clone_size: .; j_call: TRBJ2-5; cdr3_aa: CASSPLQGSETQYF; cdr3_nt: TGTGCCAGCTCACCACTACAGGGAAGCGAGACCCAGTACTTC
d_call: .; v_call: TRBV6-1; clone_size: .; j_call: TRBJ2-7; cdr3_aa: CASSIKGEAWEQYF; cdr3_nt: TGTGCCAGCAGCATTAAGGGGGAAGCCTGGGAGCAGTACTTC
d_call: .; v_call: TRBV5-1; clone_size: once; j_call: TRBJ1-4; cdr3_aa: CASSPGVGTNEKLFF; cdr3_nt: TGCGCCAGCAGCCCCGGTGTTGGTACTAATGAAAAACTGTTTTTT